These T cell receptor beta chains were read from a single sample in a study of blood T cell repertoires in COVID-19. Sequencing used immunoSEQ multiplex PCR; TCRdb keeps in-frame clones, though not all of them. The sample lists about 530,000 clones, roughly 89% occurring once. Sequencing was carried out using peripheral blood. The receptor source for this set is a woman in her 50s with COVID-19, enrolled during active disease. Both conserved end residues are trimmed from each CDR3. The order of the fields is J gene, V gene, CDR3 protein.

TRBJ2-7 TRBV19 ASSKGSGVLNEQY
TRBJ1-6 TRBV9 ASTETAYYNSPLH
TRBJ1-2 TRBV2 ASREKGQGDGYT
TRBJ2-7 TRBV19 ASSPYGTGPLEQY
TRBJ2-7 TRBV5-1 ASSLGLQTYEQY
TRBJ1-2 TRBV5-4 ASSLVGGAYYGYT
TRBJ1-4 TRBV18 ASSDRETGEKLF
TRBJ2-1 TRBV5-1 ASMGQGEGDEQF
TRBJ2-7 TRBV11-2 ASSFDRGEQY
TRBJ2-3 TRBV29-1 SARVEAQY
TRBJ2-6 TRBV5-4 ASSFPPGVSGANVLT
TRBJ1-2 TRBV6-5 ASSTGGVYGYT
TRBJ1-2 TRBV2 ASSLTQGFNYGYT
TRBJ2-1 TRBV19 ASSVQDSPYNEQF
TRBJ2-7 TRBV19 ASSIGTSWDSPYEQY
TRBJ2-5 TRBV24-1 ATSDDPRGSETQY
TRBJ2-2 TRBV10-2 ASSTQDTGELF
TRBJ2-5 TRBV20-1 SVNRPETQY
TRBJ1-6 TRBV11-3 ASSLVRQGPYSNSPLH
TRBJ1-5 TRBV2 ASGDSGARSNQPQH
TRBJ1-1 TRBV6-1 ASSENLFTEAF
TRBJ1-5 TRBV12-3/TRBV12-4 ASSQFRNQPQH